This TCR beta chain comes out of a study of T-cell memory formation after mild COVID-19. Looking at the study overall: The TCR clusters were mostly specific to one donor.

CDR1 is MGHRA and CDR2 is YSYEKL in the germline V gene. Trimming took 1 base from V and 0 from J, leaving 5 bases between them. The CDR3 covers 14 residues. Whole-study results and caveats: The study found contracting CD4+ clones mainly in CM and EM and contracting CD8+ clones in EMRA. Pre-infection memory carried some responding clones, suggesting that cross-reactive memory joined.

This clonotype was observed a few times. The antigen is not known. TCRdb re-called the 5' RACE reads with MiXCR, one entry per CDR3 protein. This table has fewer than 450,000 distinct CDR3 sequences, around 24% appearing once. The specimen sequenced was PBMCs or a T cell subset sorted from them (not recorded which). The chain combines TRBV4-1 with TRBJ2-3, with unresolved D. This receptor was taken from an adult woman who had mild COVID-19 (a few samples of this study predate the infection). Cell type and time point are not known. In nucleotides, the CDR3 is TGCGCCAGCAGCCAAGCCATGAGCACAGATACGCAGTATTTT. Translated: CASSQAMSTDTQYF.